This TCR beta chain derives from a study of T cell responses to AZD1222 COVID-19 vaccine. Some clones are missing from TCRdb's copy, which holds only in-frame ones; the method was immunoSEQ multiplex PCR. This table holds roughly 180,000 clones, roughly nine tenths found once. The CDR3 is 15 amino acids. After removal of 0 bases from V and 2 bases from J, the junction contained 0 bases not matched to a gene. Germline assignment: CDR1 LGHNA and CDR2 YSLEER. Concerning this clone itself: Its antigen remains unidentified.

Notes on the study in general: Donors were mostly white British, more females; clonal diversity possibly underestimated. There were repertoire samples only from the period after the peak T cell response.

This TCR was recovered from an adult who received the AZD1222 COVID-19 vaccine. The specimen comprised peripheral blood, sampled 28 days after the second AZD1222 dose. The chain recombines TRBV4-3 with TRBJ2-7; 11 bases are shared with TRBD2. The CDR3 here is CASSQETSGAYEQYF. CDR3 nucleotide sequence: TGCGCCAGCAGCCAAGAGACTAGCGGGGCCTACGAGCAGTACTTC.